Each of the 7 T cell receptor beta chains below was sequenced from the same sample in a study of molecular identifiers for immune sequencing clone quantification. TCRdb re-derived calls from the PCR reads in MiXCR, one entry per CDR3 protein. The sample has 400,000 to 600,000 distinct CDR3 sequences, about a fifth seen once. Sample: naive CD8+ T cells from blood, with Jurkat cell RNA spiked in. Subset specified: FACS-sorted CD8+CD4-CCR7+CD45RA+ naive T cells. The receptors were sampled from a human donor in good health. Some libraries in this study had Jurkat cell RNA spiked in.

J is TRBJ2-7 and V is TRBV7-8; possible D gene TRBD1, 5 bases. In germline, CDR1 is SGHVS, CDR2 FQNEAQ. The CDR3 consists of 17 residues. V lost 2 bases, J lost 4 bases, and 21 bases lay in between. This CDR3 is CASSLRGSGVVPYEQYF. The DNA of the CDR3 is TGTGCCAGCAGCTTAAGGGGTTCTGGGGTGGTTCCGTACGAGCAGTACTTC. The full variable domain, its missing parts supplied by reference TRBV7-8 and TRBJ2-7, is GAGVSQSPRYKVAKRGQDVALRCDPISGHVSLFWYQQALGQGPEFLTYFQNEAQLDKSGLPSDRFFAERPEGSVSTLKIQRTQQEDSAVYLCASSLRGSGVVPYEQYFGPGTRLTVT.

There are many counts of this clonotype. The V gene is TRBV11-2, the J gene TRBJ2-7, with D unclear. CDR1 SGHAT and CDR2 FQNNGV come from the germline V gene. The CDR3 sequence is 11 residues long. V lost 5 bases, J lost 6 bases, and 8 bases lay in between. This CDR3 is CASSPSPEQYF. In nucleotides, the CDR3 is TGTGCCAGCAGCCCCAGCCCCGAGCAGTACTTC.

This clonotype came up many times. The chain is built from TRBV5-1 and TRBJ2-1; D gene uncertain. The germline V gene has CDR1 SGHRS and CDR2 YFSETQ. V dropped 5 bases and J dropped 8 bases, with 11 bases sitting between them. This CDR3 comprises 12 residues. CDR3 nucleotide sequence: TGCGCCAGCAGGTCCAACCGCGATGAGCAGTTCTTC. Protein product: CASRSNRDEQFF.

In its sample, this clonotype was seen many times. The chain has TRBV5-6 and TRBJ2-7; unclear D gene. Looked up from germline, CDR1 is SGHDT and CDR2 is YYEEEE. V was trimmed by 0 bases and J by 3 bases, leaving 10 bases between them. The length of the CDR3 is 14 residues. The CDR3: CASSLGASFYEQYF. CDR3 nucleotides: TGTGCCAGCAGCTTGGGCGCCAGTTTCTACGAGCAGTACTTC.

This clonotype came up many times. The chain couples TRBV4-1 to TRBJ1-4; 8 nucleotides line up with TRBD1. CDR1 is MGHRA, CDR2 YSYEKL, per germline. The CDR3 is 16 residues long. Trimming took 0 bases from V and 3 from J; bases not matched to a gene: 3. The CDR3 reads CASSQEQGDSNEKLFF. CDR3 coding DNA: TGCGCCAGCAGCCAAGAACAGGGGGATTCTAATGAAAAACTGTTTTTT.

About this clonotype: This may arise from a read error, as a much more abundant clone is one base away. CDR3 bases: TGTGCCGGCAGTCAAACCTGGACAGGGCCCTACGAGCAGTACTTC. This encodes CAGSQTWTGPYEQYF. The chain carries TRBV27 and TRBJ2-7, with 8 bases aligning to TRBD1. CDR3 size: 15 residues. The germline V gene encodes CDR1 MNHEY and CDR2 SMNVEV (reference sequence).

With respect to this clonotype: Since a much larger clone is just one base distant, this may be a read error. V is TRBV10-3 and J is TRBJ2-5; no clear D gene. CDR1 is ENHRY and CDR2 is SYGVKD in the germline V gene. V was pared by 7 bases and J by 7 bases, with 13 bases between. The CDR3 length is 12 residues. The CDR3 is CAIITEKGTQYF. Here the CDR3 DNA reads TGTGCCATCATAACAGAGAAAGGGACCCAGTACTTC.